This T cell receptor (beta chain) stems from a study of post-analysis software for immune sequencing data. Study conclusions and caveats: The five TRBV segments detected at higher frequency in patients than in controls included TRBV5-6, TRBV5-1 and TRBV20-1.

Points on this clonotype: Its antigen is undetermined.

Researchers reported that TCR beta cDNA libraries carried unique molecular identifiers. A single record per CDR3 protein comes from TCRdb applying MiXCR to the PCR reads. The sample gives roughly 580,000 distinct CDR3 sequences, roughly two fifths of which show up once; 1.5% to 2% is in the top ten. With 0 bases removed from V and 1 base from J, the gap between germline ends came to 9 bases. The length of the CDR3 is 15 residues. Germline values: CDR1 MGHRA, CDR2 YSYEKL. This sequence was found in a girl between 5 and 17 years old with multiple sclerosis. The sample consisted of blood. The chain couples TRBV4-1 to TRBJ1-1; no definite D call. CDR3 nucleotide sequence: TGCGCCAGCAGCCAAGATTTTCCAGGGAACACTGAAGCTTTCTTT. The encoded protein is CASSQDFPGNTEAFF.